Shown below are 14 T cell receptor beta chains from a single sample sequenced in a study of Tregs in tolerant kidney transplant recipients. Repertoires were generated with immunoSEQ multiplex PCR, while TCRdb's copy carries only in-frame clones and drops some. This sample's table has fewer than 55,000 clones. Sample: CD4+ T cells from blood, taken before the transplant. The receptors here all came from a human donor who received a combined kidney and bone marrow transplant.

Worth noting for this clone: The DNA ends 3 residues before the CDR3 does, and the rest of the CDR3 is filled in from the germline J gene. The chain couples TRBV6-4 to TRBJ1-4; 9 nucleotides align to TRBD1. After removal of 6 bases from V and 8 bases from J, the junction contained 7 bases not matched to a gene. The V gene's germline CDR1 is MRHNA and CDR2 SNTAGT. The CDR3 loop spans 14 amino acids. CDR3 DNA (partial): TGTGCCAGCAGCACCGGGACAGGGTGGGAAAAA. It encodes CASSTGTGWEK. The whole CDR3 protein is CASSTGTGWEKLFF.

About this clone: The read ends 3 residues shy of where the CDR3 ends; the end is completed using the germline J gene. This rearrangement joins TRBV7-2 to TRBJ1-1, with TRBD1 matching over 9 bases. The V and J ends lost 2 bases and 5 bases, in that order; junction bases with no gene match: 6. This CDR3 is built from 15 residues. Germline CDR1 and CDR2: SGHTA and FQGNSA. CDR3 protein: CASSLIPGQGTEAFF. The sequenced CDR3 bases are TGTGCCAGCAGCTTAATCCCGGGACAGGGAACTGAA.

Note on this clone: The read terminates 3 residues ahead of where the CDR3 ends, so the germline J gene completes it. The chain couples TRBV7-2 to TRBJ2-2; a weak D match, TRBD1 (6 bases). V lost 7 bases and J lost 4, with 10 bases in between. The germline CDR1 and CDR2 sequences are SGHTA and FQGNSA. This CDR3 has 13 amino acids. CDR3 sequence reads: CASTQGGTGELFF. CDR3 bases read: TGTGCCAGCACCCAAGGGGGCACCGGGGAG.

A remark on this clone: The read falls 3 residues short of the CDR3 end, and the missing part is taken from the germline J gene. The chain is built from TRBV18 and TRBJ1-2; 7 bases line up with TRBD1. With V trimmed by 2 bases and J by 6 bases, 6 bases remained unmatched. This CDR3 has 14 residues. Germline V gene sequence: CDR1 KGHSH, CDR2 LQKENI. CDR3 DNA, as far as it was read: TGTGCCAGCTCACCAAACCAGGGGGATGATGGC. Protein product: CASSPNQGDDG. The full CDR3 protein reads CASSPNQGDDGYTF.

Remarks on this clone: The read finishes 3 residues shy of the CDR3 end, and the germline J gene is used to complete it. The V call is TRBV19, the J call TRBJ2-6; TRBD2 agrees at 9 bases. CDR3 length: 19 amino acids. V dropped 5 bases and J dropped 0; count of bases not matched to a gene: 11. Germline CDR1 LNHDA, CDR2 SQIVND (reference sequence). CDR3 residues: CASSPLGLALTSGANVLTF. The sequenced CDR3 bases are TGTGCCAGTAGTCCCCTGGGACTAGCTTTAACCTCTGGGGCCAACGTC.

About this clone: The CDR3 extends 3 residues past the end of the read, so its final part is completed from the germline J gene. This rearrangement joins TRBV6-2 or TRBV6-3 to TRBJ2-2; perhaps TRBD2 as D (6 bases). Germline V gives CDR1 MNHEY, CDR2 SVGEGT. CDR3 length equals 13 residues. The V gene lost 2 bases and the J gene lost 8 bases, with 9 bases spanning the gap. CDR3 region: CASSYRGLGELFF. The DNA read from the CDR3 is TGTGCCAGCAGTTACCGGGGGTTGGGGGAG.

Of note for this clone: The read gets to within 3 residues of the CDR3 end, and the germline J gene fills in the rest. J is TRBJ2-5 and V is TRBV7-2; no clear D gene. Trimming shortened V by 2 bases and J by 4 bases, and 5 bases separated the two germline ends. The CDR3 extends over 12 amino acids. Germline V CDR1 and CDR2: SGHTA, FQGNSA. CDR3 DNA, as far as it was read: TGTGCCAGCAGCTTACTGCGAGAGACC. Protein product: CASSLLRET. The whole CDR3 sequence is CASSLLRETQYF.

A remark on this clone: The CDR3 goes on 3 residues after the read ends, and that part is filled in from the germline J gene. This chain connects TRBV7-9 to TRBJ1-6; the D is unclear. Deletions cut 5 bases from V and 7 bases from J, with 9 bases between. The CDR3 runs 13 residues. Germline V gene lookup returns CDR1 SEHNR and CDR2 FQNEAQ (reference sequence). The CDR3 sequence: CASSPTRNSPLHF. Partial CDR3 DNA: TGTGCCAGCAGCCCAACCCGGAATTCACCC.

On this clone itself: The read ends 3 residues before the CDR3 terminus; that terminus is restored from the germline J gene. The chain is built from TRBV18 and TRBJ2-1; D is possibly TRBD1 (5 bases). The CDR3 length is 16 residues. The V end was cut by 3 bases, the J end by 4 bases, with 16 bases between. Per germline, CDR1 KGHSH and CDR2 LQKENI. The CDR3 is CASSPWGRSGYNEQFF. The part of the CDR3 DNA that was read is TGTGCCAGCTCACCCTGGGGCAGATCCGGTTACAATGAG. Complete variable domain (other parts from reference TRBV18 and TRBJ2-1): NAGVMQNPRHLVRRRGQEARLRCSPMKGHSHVYWYRQLPEEGLKFMVYLQKENIIDESGMPKERFSAEFPKEGPSILRIQQVVRGDSAAYFCASSPWGRSGYNEQFFGPGTRLTVL.

As concerns this clone: The read gets to within 3 residues of the CDR3 end, and the germline J gene fills in the rest. The V call is TRBV18, the J call TRBJ1-1; 9 nucleotides agree with TRBD1. V lost 5 bases and J lost 3; bases outside the gene matches: 19. Per germline, CDR1 KGHSH and CDR2 LQKENI. The CDR3 has 19 amino acids. The CDR3 loop reads CASSKRTGGVVRADTEAFF. The DNA read from the CDR3 is TGTGCCAGCTCAAAAAGAACAGGGGGCGTGGTGCGGGCCGACACTGAA. Combining the CDR3 with reference TRBV18 and TRBJ1-1 gives the whole variable domain NAGVMQNPRHLVRRRGQEARLRCSPMKGHSHVYWYRQLPEEGLKFMVYLQKENIIDESGMPKERFSAEFPKEGPSILRIQQVVRGDSAAYFCASSKRTGGVVRADTEAFFGQGTRLTVV.

A word on this clone: The read is 3 residues too short to cover the CDR3 end, so that end is filled in from the germline J gene. V usage is TRBV2 and J usage is TRBJ1-5, with 9 bases lining up with TRBD1. This CDR3 has 18 amino acids. Germline CDR1 and CDR2: SNHLY and FYNNEI. V trimming: 4 bases; J trimming: 5 bases; junction bases outside the gene matches: 15. The covered CDR3 bases are TGTGCCAGCAGTGTGGTAGGTGGGACAGGGTATTCCGATCAGCCC. It is translated as CASSVVGGTGYSDQP. The CDR3 in its entirety is CASSVVGGTGYSDQPQHF.

Concerning this clone itself: The read ends 3 residues before the CDR3 terminus; that terminus is restored from the germline J gene. The chain joins TRBV30 to TRBJ1-2; TRBD1 is a possible D gene (5 bases). The CDR3 loop spans 13 amino acids. CDR1 is GTSNPN and CDR2 is SVGIG in the germline V gene (reference sequence). The germline V and J ends were trimmed by 4 bases and 4 bases, with 13 bases remaining between them. The sequenced CDR3 bases are TGTGCCTGGAACCTCCCAGGGCGCTATGGC. Encoded protein: CAWNLPGRYG. The full CDR3 protein is CAWNLPGRYGYTF.

Comment on this clone: The read gets to within 3 residues of the CDR3 end, and the germline J gene fills in the rest. The chain uses TRBV18 and TRBJ2-5, with 14 positions matching TRBD2. From germline, CDR1 is KGHSH and CDR2 LQKENI. Germline trimming cut 5 bases from V and 4 bases from J; bases unmatched to any gene: 3. This CDR3 is built from 15 residues. CDR3 DNA, as far as it was read: TGTGCCAGCTCAGCCGGGACTAGCGGGAGAGAGACC. Encoded protein: CASSAGTSGRET. The whole CDR3 protein is CASSAGTSGRETQYF.

As to this clone: The CDR3 end lies 3 residues beyond the end of the read and is filled in from the germline J gene. The chain links TRBV2 to TRBJ2-3; the D gene is possibly TRBD1 (5 bases). CDR3 length: 14 residues. Per the germline V gene, CDR1 is SNHLY and CDR2 is FYNNEI. The V and J ends lost 6 bases and 2 bases respectively, with 12 bases between them. CDR3 DNA (partial): TGTGCCAGCAGGTTCAGGGAAGACACAGATACG. Its translation: CASRFREDTDT. The full CDR3 protein is CASRFREDTDTQYF.